This T cell receptor (beta chain) was sequenced during a study of cytomegalovirus exposure and HLA in healthy donors (dated by TCRdb to 2016 to 2017). Study-wide context: According to an earlier analysis of 587 of the donors, some 180 million T cells yielded 90 million to 130 million unique TCR beta sequences and about 300 Gb of sequence data. The T cell repertoires of 666 subjects were profiled by immunosequencing and related to cytomegalovirus serostatus. A later analysis re-examined previously published TCR beta repertoires from over 500 donors and added high-resolution HLA genotyping to investigate patterns of TCR occurrence. Alongside the repertoire data, information on donor age, sex, ethnicity and CMV serostatus was compiled. The later analysis used no new phenotypic data to find candidate immune exposures, relying instead on TCR beta sequences and their occurrence across donors. Every discovery cohort repertoire had been produced on one sequencing platform. Along with the roughly 700-subject first cohort, a separate validation cohort of over a hundred different subjects was used. Class I and class II HLA loci were covered by the typing at four-digit resolution. Among some 400 genotyped donors of the cohort, an average of roughly 240,000 unique TCR beta nucleotide sequences were sequenced per donor, 15% to 20% of them non-productive. Genome-wide SNP genotypes for about 65% of the roughly 700 donors were used in a later genetic analysis, which treated that subset as a discovery cohort. Among the roughly 400 genotyped donors, approximately 76% belonged to the genetic ancestry cluster associated with self-reported Caucasian donors. Because of strong linkage in the cohort, five DR-DQ haplotypes were treated as single units for association and clustering. High-throughput TCR immunosequencing, statistical association of individual TCRs with disease status, and machine learning were combined to predict cytomegalovirus infection status. An early release that covered about 600 HLA-typed donors contained approximately 290 gigabases of sequencing data and around 85 million unique TCR sequences. An earlier analysis of roughly 580 of the donors used high-throughput TCR beta sequencing to judge whether each TCR beta V gene segment behaved as functional or pseudogenic. Typing coverage varied by locus: roughly 620-640 donors for A, B, C, DRB1 and DQB1; roughly 520 for DQA1; approximately 610 for DPA1; approximately 490 for DPB1. The study aimed to test whether cataloging public T cell receptors could reveal signatures of past pathogen exposure. Results the study describes overall, beyond this receptor: It was suggested by the authors that the approach could potentially be generalized to other disease states and immunological phenotypes. About 17 rarely observed V segments, including chromosome 9 orphons, were excluded from the earlier analysis of approximately 500 of the donors because counts were too low. In a later genetic analysis, fewer N-insertions in productive TCRs were reported among donors in an Asian-associated ancestry cluster than the approximately 710-donor mean. Most TCR sequences were seen in very few donors, while some public TCRs were found in many individuals. This cohort had only TCR beta chains sequenced, and the lack of alpha or paired-chain data limited which features could be detected. In the study, approximately 150 TCR beta chains were listed as associated with cytomegalovirus. Linkage disequilibrium might explain the correlated functional status among segregating V segments, but an unknown experimental factor could not be excluded. A later analysis found that HLA-associated TCR beta chains were more clonally expanded and had lower generation probabilities than equally common non-associated chains. Assigning TCR associations to individual alleles was difficult when HLA alleles, especially DR and DQ, strongly co-occurred. CMV serostatus was the only immune exposure information available for the cohort. In a later analysis, TCR association rates were found to vary across HLA loci, with the most associated TCRs seen for DRB1 alleles and the fewest for HLA-C alleles. A later analysis associated 15,000 to 20,000 TCR beta sequences with specific HLA alleles at a false discovery rate of 0.05. A cluster of highly shared sequence variants was judged likely to represent a technical artifact of the sequencing pipeline. Because HLA typing was missing for some donors at each locus, association tests included only the typed subset. Most CMV-associated TCR beta chains appeared to be HLA-restricted in a later analysis, and the HLA associations seemed to be driven largely by CMV exposure. A later genetic analysis associated a missense DCLRE1C variant with V-gene and J-gene trimming of TCR beta chains, and an independent cohort replicated the association. Roughly uniform sequencing depth across donors was assumed in presence/absence analyses, although this assumption may not hold. Three of the identified cytomegalovirus-associated TCR beta chains were confirmed in vitro to be specific for cytomegalovirus antigens. Several of the top co-occurrence clusters appeared to be linked to parvovirus B19, influenza, CMV and Epstein-Barr virus, according to a later analysis. In an earlier analysis of about 540 of the donors, most TCR beta V segments were observed in productive rearrangements about 87% or about 30% of the time, broadly matching IMGT annotations. The classifier was reported to diagnose cytomegalovirus status with high specificity and sensitivity in both the original cohort and the validation cohort. A further reported finding was that TCR beta sequences accurately predicted the HLA-A and HLA-B alleles for most subjects in the first cohort. Because the 87-base-pair reads could not distinguish some IMGT-functional V segments, including TRBV6-2 and TRBV6-3, those segments were excluded.

From the cysteine through the phenylalanine, the CDR3 covers 15 amino acids. Of the read, only the CDR3 DNA is kept; its 45 bases are in frame from base 1. The germline V gene sets CDR1 to KGHSH and CDR2 to LQKENI. Trimming leaves V shorter by 3 bases and J shorter by 6 bases, with the junction holding 10 bases beyond the gene matches. On this clone itself: Its antigen is not yet known. No per-base quality is available; no much larger clone lies one base away.

The library was generated by the immunoSEQ multiplex PCR assay. For the multiplex PCR, a mixture combining 60 forward primers for TCR Vbeta segments and 13 reverse primers for TCR Jbeta segments was used. A multiplex PCR assay on genomic DNA amplified the CDR3 region of rearranged TCR beta genes. On the Illumina HiSeq System, the amplified TCR beta libraries were sequenced as 87-base-pair reads. Regarding the original processing steps: A later analysis tallied roughly 80 million unique TCR beta chains across the 666 repertoires, and some 12 million of those chains were shared by two or more donors. Raw reads were error-corrected and collapsed into unique sequences by a nearest-neighbor algorithm in which closely related sequences were merged to remove PCR and sequencing errors. Alignment of CDR3 sequences to IMGT reference sequences was used to assign V, D and J gene segments. For a sequence to be retained, a match of at least six nucleotides was required to both a V gene segment and a J gene segment. A rearrangement was called productive if the CDR3 had no stop codons and remained in frame with V and J, and every other rearrangement was called non-productive. Following IMGT convention, CDR3 was defined as the stretch from the second conserved V-encoded cysteine up to the conserved J-encoded phenylalanine. Sequences without an unambiguous match to a single V gene segment were excluded from the earlier analysis of approximately 560 of the donors. An earlier analysis of 550 to 650 of the donors classified V segments as functional when productive rearrangements were above 56.7% and as segregating when the standard deviation between donors was above 5%. A statistical classification framework was built to diagnose cytomegalovirus status from the catalog of TCR beta chain sequences. V and J gene assignment, in a later analysis, came from comparing TCR nucleotide sequences with IMGT/GENE-DB human TR gene sequences. A later analysis assigned CDR3 sequences and most-parsimonious VDJ recombination scenarios with the TCRdist pipeline. In a later analysis, each TCR beta chain was defined by its CDR3 amino acid sequence together with its V-gene family, and reads lacking a unique V-gene family were excluded. To address suspected cross-contamination and a sequencing artifact, a later analysis removed 550 to 750 highly shared, low-generation-probability nucleotide sequences. For each public chain, a later analysis derived a clonal expansion index from normalized ranks of inferred template counts within each repertoire. A later analysis computed generation probabilities with a VDJ recombination model fitted to out-of-frame rearrangements, and checked the results against IGoR. In a later analysis, TCR-TCR, TCR-HLA and TCR-CMV co-occurrence was scored with hypergeometric tests, and a repertoire-size bias correction was applied to TCR pairs. In a later analysis, false discovery rates were estimated by permuting HLA or CMV assignments 20 times. In a later analysis, co-occurring TCRs were grouped using DBSCAN, with TCRdist sequence similarity added in when clustering inside HLA-allele-positive subsets. Co-occurrence clustering excluded repertoires with fewer than 30,000 or more than 120,000 public chains, plus five with anomalous nucleotide sharing. TCRdb took over this immuneACCESS table, retaining in-frame rearrangements with V and J assigned. Such tables are incomplete; in checked studies, under half of the missing clones stem from an unresolved V gene, and the remainder is unexplained. V and J calls and clone size are those listed in that table; D and trimming were worked out from the DNA. The sample table contains some 130,000 clones; only one count was recorded for 70% to 80% of them. The ten largest clones take up 6.5% of the sample.

The cohort was made up of about 670 healthy bone marrow donors. Cohort members were all nominally healthy when sampled, although unrecorded immune exposures were likely present. The donor was CMV seropositive and was included in the group of around 300 seropositive cohort members. A peripheral blood sample was provided by each donor, and peripheral blood mononuclear cells were used for TCR beta sequencing. Genomic DNA was extracted from the blood cell samples with the Qiagen DNeasy Blood Extraction Kit. This receptor was taken from a man aged 40-49 years in good health and CMV-seropositive. The sample was PBMCs. Rearrangement joined TRBV18 to TRBJ1-2, and TRBD1 aligns with 7 junction nucleotides. This receptor has the CDR3 CASSPVRQGRDGYTF. In nucleotides, the sequence is TGTGCCAGCTCACCTGTTCGACAGGGAAGGGATGGCTACACCTTC. The CDR3, completed at both ends by the reference TRBV18 and TRBJ1-2 genes, gives the full variable domain NAGVMQNPRHLVRRRGQEARLRCSPMKGHSHVYWYRQLPEEGLKFMVYLQKENIIDESGMPKERFSAEFPKEGPSILRIQQVVRGDSAAYFCASSPVRQGRDGYTFGSGTRLTVV.